Below are 9 T cell receptor beta chains sequenced from a single sample in a study of blood T cell repertoires in COVID-19. Measured with immunoSEQ multiplex PCR; TCRdb has only the in-frame clones, and not every one. The table has hundreds of thousands of clones, around 87% seen once. Material for sequencing was peripheral blood. The receptors originated from a woman in her forties who had recovered from COVID-19.

The chain couples TRBV4-1 to TRBJ2-3, with a weak D call TRBD1 (6 bases). Trimming removed 0 bases at V and 6 bases at J, with 7 bases between. This CDR3 is built from 13 residues. The germline gives CDR1 MGHRA, CDR2 YSYEKL. The CDR3 protein is CASSQERGDTQYF. In DNA, the CDR3 is TGCGCCAGCAGCCAAGAAAGGGGGGATACGCAGTATTTT.

The chain couples TRBV27 to TRBJ2-5; weak D call: TRBD1 (5 bases). The germline V gene encodes CDR1 MNHEY and CDR2 SMNVEV (reference sequence). Deletions cut 3 bases from V and 4 bases from J, with 15 bases between. The CDR3 has 15 amino acids. The DNA of the CDR3 is TGTGCCAGCAGTTTTTCGGCAGGGAATATAGAGACCCAGTACTTC. It encodes CASSFSAGNIETQYF.

The V and J genes are TRBV5-1 and TRBJ2-4, with 8 positions matching TRBD1. V lost 0 bases, J lost 9 bases, and 5 bases stayed unmatched. This CDR3 is built from 14 residues. Germline-derived CDR1 and CDR2 are SGHRS and YFSETQ. This chain's CDR3 is CASSLAGGQSIQYF. The DNA for the CDR3 is TGCGCCAGCAGCTTGGCAGGGGGCCAGTCCATTCAGTACTTC.

This chain joins TRBV2 and TRBJ1-2, with a possible D match to TRBD1 (6 bases). Trimming took 8 bases from V and 2 from J, leaving 18 bases between them. The CDR3 covers 15 residues. CDR1 and CDR2 from the germline V gene are SNHLY and FYNNEI. In nucleotides, the CDR3 is TGTGCCAGCGAGAGAACTCGACAGGTCAACTATGGCTACACCTTC. It is translated as CASERTRQVNYGYTF.

The rearrangement links TRBV19 to TRBJ2-1; tentatively, D is TRBD1 (6 bases). From germline, CDR1 is LNHDA and CDR2 SQIVND (reference sequence). The ends were cut back, 5 bases at V and 3 bases at J, with 11 bases in the middle. The CDR3 extends over 14 amino acids. The chain's CDR3 is CASSLPGHYNEQFF. The CDR3 DNA follows: TGTGCCAGTAGTCTACCGGGACACTACAATGAGCAGTTCTTC.

This clone was detected a few times. The chain has TRBV5-1 and TRBJ1-1, with 10 bases aligning to TRBD1. V trimming: 4 bases; J trimming: 0 bases; junction bases outside the gene matches: 6. The CDR3 spans 16 residues. From germline, CDR1 is SGHRS and CDR2 YFSETQ. In DNA, the CDR3 is TGCGCCAGCAGCCCCATCGGACAGGGGGTGAACACTGAAGCTTTCTTT. Residues: CASSPIGQGVNTEAFF.

This clone was counted a few times. The chain combines TRBV30 with TRBJ1-1, with D perhaps matching TRBD1 (5 bases). This CDR3 comprises 13 residues. Germline V gene sequence: CDR1 GTSNPN, CDR2 SVGIG (reference sequence). Between the trimmed V and J ends, which lost 5 bases and 1 base, there was a span of 11 bases. CDR3 in amino acids: CAWSIGGNTEAFF. CDR3 coding DNA: TGTGCCTGGTCTATCGGGGGGAACACTGAAGCTTTCTTT.

This chain connects TRBV6-5 to TRBJ1-1; D uncertain. CDR3 length: 15 amino acids. Germline V gene data show CDR1 as MNHEY and CDR2 as SVGAGI. V gave up 2 bases and J gave up 1 base, with 11 bases separating them. DNA for the CDR3: TGTGCCAGCAGTTACCGGGGAGGGAAGAACACTGAAGCTTTCTTT. It translates to CASSYRGGKNTEAFF.

A word on this clone: This sample also contains other DNA sequences that code for the same CDR3. The gene calls are TRBV5-1 and TRBJ2-5, with a tentative D call TRBD2 (6 bases). Looked up from germline, CDR1 is SGHRS and CDR2 is YFSETQ. V was cut by 1 base and J by 5 bases, with 6 bases left in between. This CDR3 region has 12 residues. CDR3 sequence reads: CASSLRGETQYF. The CDR3 DNA reads TGCGCCAGCAGCTTGCGGGGGGAGACCCAGTACTTC.